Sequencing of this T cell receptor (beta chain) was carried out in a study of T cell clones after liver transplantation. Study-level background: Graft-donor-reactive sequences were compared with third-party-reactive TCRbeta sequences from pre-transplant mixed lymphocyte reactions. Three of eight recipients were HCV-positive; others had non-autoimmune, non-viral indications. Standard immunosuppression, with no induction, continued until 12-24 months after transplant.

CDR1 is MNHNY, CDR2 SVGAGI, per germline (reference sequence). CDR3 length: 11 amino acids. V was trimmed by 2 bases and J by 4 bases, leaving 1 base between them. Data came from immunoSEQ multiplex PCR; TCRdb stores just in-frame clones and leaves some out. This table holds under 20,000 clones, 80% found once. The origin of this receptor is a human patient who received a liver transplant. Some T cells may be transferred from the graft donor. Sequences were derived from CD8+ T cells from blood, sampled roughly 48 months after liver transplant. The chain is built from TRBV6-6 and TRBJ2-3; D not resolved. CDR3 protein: CASSYPDTQYF. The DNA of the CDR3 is TGTGCCAGCAGTTACCCAGATACGCAGTATTTT.